This T cell receptor (beta chain) was sequenced during a study of blood T cell repertoires in COVID-19. Study in general: Researchers got acute and convalescent COVID-19 samples from the United States, Italy and Spain. Sources were T cells, B-cell-depleted T cells, or PBMCs; the material itself was cDNA or gDNA.

In germline, CDR1 is MNHEY, CDR2 SVGAGI. Germline trimming cut 4 bases from V and 10 bases from J; bases unmatched to any gene: 10. The CDR3 extends over 15 amino acids. Authors' processing steps: Using reference gene primer amplification, nucleated cell counts were estimated. Assay used: immunoSEQ multiplex PCR; TCRdb lists only in-frame clones, some missing. That table is the source of V, J and clone size, and D and trimming were worked out from the DNA. Among roughly 190,000 clones listed, around 79% were seen once. This rearrangement joins TRBV6-5 to TRBJ1-6; TRBD1 matches 7 bases. This sequence originates from a woman in her forties or fifties with acute or convalescent COVID-19. Sequencing was carried out using peripheral blood. The CDR3 sequence: CASSSKGGAESPLHF. CDR3 coding DNA: TGTGCCAGCAGTTCAAAAGGGGGCGCGGAATCACCCCTCCACTTT.